One and the same sample provided the 27 T cell receptor beta chains below, sequenced in a study of T cells in localized non-small cell lung cancer. The protocol was immunoSEQ multiplex PCR, while the TCRdb copy is restricted to in-frame clones and leaves out a portion. This sample has roughly 35,000 clones; about 90% occur once, and the top ten carry roughly 1.9%. The sequencing used peripheral blood, collected before any cancer treatment. The receptors originated from a female donor older than 55 with stage I lung adenocarcinoma.

The chain uses TRBV5-4 and TRBJ1-5, with TRBD1 as a possible D gene (5 bases). V gave up 3 bases and J gave up 0 bases, with 10 bases separating them. Germline CDR1 and CDR2: SGHNT and YYREEE (reference sequence). The CDR3 has 15 amino acids. DNA for the CDR3: TGTGCCAGCAGCTCGGGACCTAATAGCAATCAGCCCCAGCATTTT. This encodes CASSSGPNSNQPQHF.

The V gene is TRBV6-5, the J gene TRBJ1-1; 7 bases map to TRBD1. With 6 bases clipped from V and 0 bases from J, the junction kept 4 bases outside the gene matches. The CDR3 spans 14 residues. From germline, CDR1 is MNHEY and CDR2 SVGAGI. The CDR3 loop reads CASSRQGLNTEAFF. CDR3 sequence (DNA): TGTGCCAGCAGCCGACAGGGCCTGAACACTGAAGCTTTCTTT.

This clone occurred once. The J gene is TRBJ2-5, the V gene TRBV19, with D perhaps TRBD1 (7 bases). Germline V gene lookup returns CDR1 LNHDA and CDR2 SQIVND (reference sequence). The CDR3 sequence is 16 residues long. V was cut by 0 bases and J by 2 bases, with 13 bases left in between. CDR3 bases: TGTGCCAGTAGTATAGACCTCGCGGGACAGCAAGAGACCCAGTACTTC. Its translation is CASSIDLAGQQETQYF.

The V and J genes are TRBV4-3 and TRBJ1-4, with TRBD1 as a possible D gene (5 bases). The CDR3 length is 15 residues. Germline CDR1 is LGHNA and CDR2 is YSLEER. V gave up 0 bases and J gave up 4 bases, with 9 bases separating them. CDR3: CASSQDLGGNEKLFF. In DNA form, the CDR3 reads TGCGCCAGCAGCCAAGATCTCGGGGGTAATGAAAAACTGTTTTTT.

The rearrangement uses TRBV11-3 and TRBJ2-2; possibly TRBD2 for D (5 bases). V lost 5 bases to trimming and J lost 3 bases, with 10 bases between them. Germline V gene data show CDR1 as SGHNT and CDR2 as YENEEA. This CDR3 is 14 amino acids long. CDR3 residues: CASSLVGDTGELFF. CDR3 nucleotides: TGTGCCAGCAGCCTGGTCGGGGACACCGGGGAGCTGTTTTTT.

The rearrangement joins TRBV5-4 to TRBJ2-6; 7 bases map to TRBD2. Germline CDR1 reads SGHNT; CDR2 reads YYREEE (reference sequence). CDR3 size: 15 residues. V lost 4 bases and J lost 1; bases outside the gene matches: 2. CDR3 protein: CASSIGGSGANVLTF. The CDR3 DNA sequence: TGTGCCAGCAGCATCGGGGGGTCTGGGGCCAACGTCCTGACTTTC.

The chain links TRBV10-2 to TRBJ1-6; D unclear. Trimming shortened V by 6 bases and J by 4 bases, and 4 bases separated the two germline ends. There are 12 residues in the CDR3. The germline V gene has CDR1 WSHSY and CDR2 SAAADI. In DNA form, the CDR3 reads TGCGCCAGCAGGGCTTATAATTCACCCCTCCACTTT. As protein: CASRAYNSPLHF.

The V call is TRBV7-2, the J call TRBJ2-3, with D possibly being TRBD2 (5 bases). The germline CDR1 and CDR2 sequences are SGHTA and FQGNSA. This CDR3 contains 14 residues. V was shortened by 4 bases and J by 8 bases, with 16 bases between the two germline ends. In DNA form, the CDR3 reads TGTGCCAGCAGCTCAGTAGTCTCAGGAGGTACGCAGTATTTT. Its translation: CASSSVVSGGTQYF.

The rearrangement joins TRBV30 to TRBJ1-3; 7 bases align to TRBD1. J gave up 0 bases and V 1 base, and 6 bases lay outside the gene matches. The CDR3 consists of 16 residues. From germline, CDR1 is GTSNPN and CDR2 SVGIG (reference sequence). For the CDR3, the DNA is TGTGCCTGGAGTGGGACAGGAAAATACTCTGGAAACACCATATATTTT. It is translated as CAWSGTGKYSGNTIYF.

The chain is built from TRBV5-1 and TRBJ1-2; 9 bases map to TRBD1. This CDR3 contains 14 residues. The V and J ends lost 5 bases and 3 bases, in that order; junction bases with no gene match: 5. Germline V gene sequence: CDR1 SGHRS, CDR2 YFSETQ. Here the CDR3 DNA reads TGCGCCAGCAGTTTTGACAGGGGGGACTATGGCTACACCTTC. Translation gives CASSFDRGDYGYTF.

This sequence joins TRBV19 and TRBJ2-1; TRBD1 might be the D (6 bases). The length of the CDR3 is 15 residues. The V end lost 1 base, the J end lost 4 bases, and 11 bases lay between the germline ends. CDR1 is LNHDA, CDR2 SQIVND, per germline (reference sequence). The CDR3 DNA sequence: TGTGCCAGTAGTATAGTCCGGACAGTTTACAATGAGCAGTTCTTC. Protein: CASSIVRTVYNEQFF.

The chain combines TRBV19 with TRBJ2-1; D gene uncertain. This CDR3 region has 16 residues. The germline CDR1 and CDR2 sequences are LNHDA and SQIVND (reference sequence). V lost 3 bases and J lost 2, with 14 bases in between. The CDR3 nucleotides read TGTGCCAGTAGTATGGGTCCAGTACCTCCCTACAATGAGCAGTTCTTC. It is translated as CASSMGPVPPYNEQFF.

The genes are TRBV20-1 and TRBJ2-7; D call uncertain. This CDR3 is 11 amino acids long. Trimming cost V 3 bases and J 1 base, with 4 bases left between them. CDR1 and CDR2 from the germline V gene are DFQATT and SNEGSKA (reference sequence). CDR3 region: CSARQSYEQYF. The DNA of the CDR3 is TGCAGTGCTAGGCAGTCCTACGAGCAGTACTTC.

This clone has a single count. The chain has TRBV6-1 and TRBJ2-6, with 7 nucleotides matching TRBD1. J gave up 4 bases and V 4 bases, and 4 bases lay outside the gene matches. This CDR3 contains 15 residues. Germline V gene lookup returns CDR1 MNHNS and CDR2 SASEGT. The CDR3 spells CASSVDRVGANVLTF. CDR3 coding DNA: TGTGCCAGCAGTGTCGACAGGGTCGGGGCCAACGTCCTGACTTTC.

Only one count was recorded for this clone. V usage is TRBV28 and J usage is TRBJ1-2; D remains ambiguous. The germline gives CDR1 MDHEN, CDR2 SYDVKM. The CDR3 covers 15 residues. V was shortened by 4 bases and J by 4 bases, with 16 bases between the two germline ends. CDR3 in DNA: TGTGCCAGCAGTTCCACTTCGGACGGAGCCTATGGCTACACCTTC. It specifies CASSSTSDGAYGYTF.

The rearrangement uses TRBV30 and TRBJ2-7, with 10 bases that match TRBD1. CDR1 and CDR2 from the germline V gene are GTSNPN and SVGIG (reference sequence). J lost 7 bases, V lost 2 bases, and 8 bases had no gene match. This CDR3 contains 14 residues. CDR3 DNA sequence: TGTGCCTGGAGTCTGGACAGGGGGAACGGGGAGCAGTACTTC. Its translation: CAWSLDRGNGEQYF.

This chain uses TRBV5-6 with TRBJ2-5, with 9 bases matching TRBD1. This CDR3 is 18 amino acids long. CDR1 is SGHDT, CDR2 YYEEEE, per germline. The junction had 13 bases not matched to a gene; V was cut back by 0 bases and J by 4 bases. CDR3: CASSLALRGQGARETQYF. The CDR3 DNA is TGTGCCAGCAGCTTGGCCCTTAGGGGACAGGGAGCACGAGAGACCCAGTACTTC.

The chain joins TRBV10-2 to TRBJ1-5; 12 positions match TRBD1. This CDR3 has 14 residues. With V trimmed by 8 bases and J by 5 bases, 4 bases remained unmatched. Germline values: CDR1 WSHSY, CDR2 SAAADI. CDR3 nucleotide sequence: TGCGCCAGCCAGGGACAGGGGGCCTATCAGCCCCAGCATTTT. As protein: CASQGQGAYQPQHF.

The chain joins TRBV5-1 to TRBJ1-2; D is uncertain. V shed 0 bases and J shed 4 bases, with 1 base lying between them. The germline gives CDR1 SGHRS, CDR2 YFSETQ. CDR3 length: 11 amino acids. CDR3 residues: CASSLGYGYTF. The DNA of the CDR3 is TGCGCCAGCAGCTTGGGCTATGGCTACACCTTC.

CDR3 region: CSVEGLSGELFF. CDR3 coding DNA: TGCAGCGTTGAAGGGTTGTCCGGGGAGCTGTTTTTT. The rearrangement links TRBV29-1 to TRBJ2-2; D ambiguous. Germline CDR1 and CDR2: SQVTM and ANQGSEA. With 1 base removed from V and 6 bases from J, the gap between germline ends came to 6 bases. This CDR3 has 12 residues.

The CDR3 protein is CSGRDSHTEAFF. CDR3 bases: TGCAGCGGCAGGGATTCCCACACTGAAGCTTTCTTT. V gene TRBV29-1 combines with J gene TRBJ1-1, with a tentative D call TRBD1 (5 bases). Germline V gives CDR1 SQVTM, CDR2 ANQGSEA. There are 12 residues in the CDR3. Trimming stripped 7 bases from V and 3 bases from J, with 12 bases between.

The genes are TRBV13 and TRBJ2-7; TRBD1 matches at 9 bases. Trimming cost V 5 bases and J 6 bases; bases outside gene matches: 14. CDR1 and CDR2 from the germline V gene are PRHDT and FYEKMQ (reference sequence). CDR3 size: 16 residues. The chain's CDR3 is CASSPTPGQGRSEQYF. The DNA for the CDR3 is TGTGCCAGCAGCCCAACCCCGGGACAGGGTCGCTCCGAGCAGTACTTC.

The genes are TRBV6-5 and TRBJ1-2; D not resolved. CDR1 is MNHEY, CDR2 SVGAGI, per germline. CDR3 length equals 14 residues. Trimming shortened V by 2 bases and J by 3 bases, and 10 bases separated the two germline ends. CDR3 in amino acids: CASSYTGVDYGYTF. CDR3 in DNA: TGTGCCAGCAGTTACACGGGAGTCGACTATGGCTACACCTTC.

V and J are TRBV6-5 and TRBJ1-1, with 8 nucleotides matching TRBD1. V dropped 8 bases and J dropped 1; count of bases not matched to a gene: 3. The CDR3 has 13 residues. Germline CDR1 is MNHEY and CDR2 is SVGAGI. The DNA of the CDR3 is TGTGCCAGCGCGGACAGGGCGAACACTGAAGCTTTCTTT. Encoded protein: CASADRANTEAFF.

With respect to this clone: This clone may be a read error of a much larger clone one base away. Other DNA variants within this sample encode the same CDR3. This chain links TRBV6-5 with TRBJ1-1, with D hard to call. This CDR3 spans 12 amino acids. Germline V gene lookup returns CDR1 MNHEY and CDR2 SVGAGI. V was shortened by 5 bases and J by 5 bases, with 9 bases between the two germline ends. CDR3: CASSVGETEAFF. The CDR3, as DNA: TGTGCCAGCAGTGTAGGTGAGACTGAAGCTTTCTTT.

This clone was counted a few times. The genes are TRBV6-6 and TRBJ1-5; D not certain. Germline CDR1 is MNHNY and CDR2 is SVGAGI (reference sequence). Trimming cost V 5 bases and J 5 bases, with 16 bases left between them. The CDR3 covers 15 residues. The CDR3 loop reads CASSPQALEDQPQHF. For the CDR3, the DNA is TGTGCCAGCAGTCCTCAGGCTCTAGAGGATCAGCCCCAGCATTTT.

The count of this clone is one. V gene TRBV5-1 combines with J gene TRBJ2-5; maybe TRBD2 (5 bases). This CDR3 is built from 13 residues. Trimming stripped 0 bases from V and 9 bases from J, with 12 bases between. In germline, CDR1 is SGHRS, CDR2 YFSETQ. The DNA of the CDR3 is TGCGCCAGCAGCTTGGACCAACCGCGGGCCCAGTACTTC. As protein: CASSLDQPRAQYF. Looking up the rest from reference TRBV5-1 and TRBJ2-5 gives the full variable domain: KAGVTQTPRYLIKTRGQQVTLSCSPISGHRSVSWYQQTPGQGLQFLFEYFSETQRNKGNFPGRFSGRQFSNSRSEMNVSTLELGDSALYLCASSLDQPRAQYFGPGTRLLVL.